This paragraph covers one T cell receptor beta chain sequence. A single record per CDR3 protein comes from TCRdb applying MiXCR to the 5' RACE reads. Here the sample spans some 560,000 distinct CDR3 sequences, over 15% being singletons. The sample is drawn from a study of T cells after yellow fever vaccination. At the level of the study: Fractions with few cells were prepared using SMART-Seq v4 Ultra Low Input.

The length of the CDR3 is 14 residues. The V and J ends lost 6 bases and 5 bases, in that order; junction bases with no gene match: 4. The chain carries TRBV12-3 or TRBV12-4 and TRBJ2-3; 11 bases fit TRBD1. This TCR was sampled from a man under 40 who received the YFV17D yellow fever vaccine. The source material was PBMCs, sampled 15 days after the yellow fever booster vaccination. The CDR3 protein is CASSFGTGGDTQYF. CDR3 in DNA: TGTGCCAGCAGCTTCGGGACAGGGGGAGATACGCAGTATTTT.